The present T cell receptor beta chain was sequenced within a study of blood T cell repertoires in COVID-19. Study-level background: COVID-19 samples, acute and convalescent, were from the United States, Italy and Spain.

Study processing details: Quantification of nucleated cells was approximated via reference gene primer amplification. Some clones are missing from TCRdb's copy, which holds only in-frame ones; the method was immunoSEQ multiplex PCR. That table supplies the V and J calls and clone size; D and trimming were determined from the DNA. This table has some 180,000 clones, 80% to 85% appearing once. The CDR3 sequence is 11 residues long. Germline assignment: CDR1 SNHLY and CDR2 FYNNEI. Deletions cut 4 bases from V and 3 bases from J, with 4 bases between. The chain is built from TRBV2 and TRBJ2-7, with no clear D. This receptor was obtained from a man aged 65 to 79 with active or convalescent COVID-19. The sample comprised peripheral blood. The CDR3 region has the DNA TGTGCCAGCAGTGGCTACTACGAGCAGTACTTC. Its translation: CASSGYYEQYF. The full variable domain, completed using reference TRBV2 and TRBJ2-7, is EPEVTQTPSHQVTQMGQEVILRCVPISNHLYFYWYRQILGQKVEFLVSFYNNEISEKSEIFDDQFSVERPDGSNFTLKIRSTKLEDSAMYFCASSGYYEQYFGPGTRLTVT.